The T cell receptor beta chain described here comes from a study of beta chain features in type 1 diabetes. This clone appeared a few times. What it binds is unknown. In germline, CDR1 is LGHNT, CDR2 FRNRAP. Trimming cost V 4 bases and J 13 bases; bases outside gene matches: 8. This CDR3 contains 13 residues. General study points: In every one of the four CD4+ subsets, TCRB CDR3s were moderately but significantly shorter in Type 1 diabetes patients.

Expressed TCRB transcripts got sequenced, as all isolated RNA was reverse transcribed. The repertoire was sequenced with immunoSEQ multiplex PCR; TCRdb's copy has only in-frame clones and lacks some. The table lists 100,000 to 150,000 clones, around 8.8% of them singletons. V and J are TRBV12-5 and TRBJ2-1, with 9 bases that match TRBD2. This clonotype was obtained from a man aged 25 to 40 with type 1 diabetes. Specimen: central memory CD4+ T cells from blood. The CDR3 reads CASGSDSGGYQFF. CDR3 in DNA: TGTGCTAGTGGTTCTGATAGCGGGGGCTATCAGTTCTTC.